Listed here are 32 T cell receptor beta chains from one sample, sequenced in a study of T cells after yellow fever vaccination. MiXCR was run by TCRdb on the 5' RACE reads, yielding one entry per CDR3 protein. Of hundreds of thousands of distinct CDR3 sequences listed, more than 9% are singletons. The starting material was PBMCs, obtained on the day of the yellow fever booster vaccination. All receptors derive from a man aged 25 to 40 who received the YFV17D yellow fever vaccine.

This clonotype occurred a few times. The V and J genes are TRBV6-1 and TRBJ2-2; no reliable D call. V shed 1 base and J shed 4 bases, with 4 bases lying between them. The CDR3 runs 13 residues. Germline values: CDR1 MNHNS, CDR2 SASEGT. CDR3: CASSEVSTGELFF. The CDR3 DNA sequence: TGTGCCAGCAGTGAAGTCAGCACCGGGGAGCTGTTTTTT.

This clonotype was seen repeatedly, ten times or more. The rearrangement links TRBV3-1 to TRBJ2-6; D might be TRBD1 (6 bases). CDR1 LGHDT and CDR2 YNNKEL come from the germline V gene (reference sequence). The length of the CDR3 is 14 residues. Trimming left V 6 bases short and J 1 base short, with 7 bases between. CDR3 nucleotides: TGTGCCAGCAGTCAGGGGTCTGGGGCCAACGTCCTGACTTTC. Protein product: CASSQGSGANVLTF.

J is TRBJ2-1 and V is TRBV12-3 or TRBV12-4; maybe TRBD2 (6 bases). This CDR3 has 12 residues. The V end lost 10 bases, the J end lost 6 bases, and 13 bases lay between the germline ends. This CDR3 is CATNGEVNEQFF. CDR3 in DNA: TGTGCCACAAATGGGGAGGTCAATGAGCAGTTCTTC.

CDR3 coding DNA: TGTGCCAGCAGTTCCCCAGCCGGGACAGGGGGCGGTGAGCAGTTCTTC. Protein sequence: CASSSPAGTGGGEQFF. The chain is built from TRBV28 and TRBJ2-1, with TRBD1 matching 12 bases. The ends lost 4 bases at V and 9 bases at J; junction bases unmatched: 10. CDR3 size: 16 residues. Per the germline V gene, CDR1 is MDHEN and CDR2 is SYDVKM.

This clonotype appeared a few times. The CDR3 nucleotides read TGCGCCAGCCTAAGTCAGGGACCCCTACACGAGCAGTACTTC. Translation: CASLSQGPLHEQYF. V usage is TRBV10-2 and J usage is TRBJ2-7, with D perhaps given as TRBD1 or TRBD2 (5 bases each). Trimming took off 8 bases at V and 5 bases at J, with 19 bases between the two ends. Germline V CDR1 and CDR2: WSHSY, SAAADI. CDR3 length: 14 amino acids.

This clonotype was observed a few times. This chain connects TRBV7-2 to TRBJ2-3; TRBD2 is a possible D gene (6 bases). This CDR3 is built from 14 residues. V lost 5 bases to trimming and J lost 2 bases, with 11 bases between them. Germline lookup yields CDR1 SGHTA and CDR2 FQGNSA. As DNA, the CDR3 is TGTGCCAGCAGCGACGGGAGATACACAGATACGCAGTATTTT. Translation gives CASSDGRYTDTQYF. The full variable domain, rest sourced from reference TRBV7-2 and TRBJ2-3, is GAGVSQSPSNKVTEKGKDVELRCDPISGHTALYWYRQSLGQGLEFLIYFQGNSAPDKSGLPSDRFSAERTGGSVSTLTIQRTQQEDSAVYLCASSDGRYTDTQYFGPGTRLTVL.

This clonotype was picked up many times. This sequence joins TRBV7-2 and TRBJ1-5; D is ambiguous. The germline gives CDR1 SGHTA, CDR2 FQGNSA. The CDR3 is 13 residues long. Between the trimmed V and J ends, which lost 1 base and 4 bases, there was a span of 5 bases. The CDR3 sequence is CASSLGINQPQHF. CDR3 DNA: TGTGCCAGCAGCTTAGGAATAAATCAGCCCCAGCATTTT.

V and J are TRBV5-5 and TRBJ2-5; D may be TRBD2 (5 bases). The CDR3 has 14 residues. Germline CDR1 SGHKS, CDR2 YYEKEE (reference sequence). V was cut by 5 bases and J by 2 bases, with 13 bases left in between. The CDR3 protein is CASSRGVGQETQYF. DNA for the CDR3: TGTGCCAGCAGTCGGGGAGTAGGGCAAGAGACCCAGTACTTC.

The V gene is TRBV7-3, the J gene TRBJ2-3, with 10 positions matching TRBD1. Germline V gene data show CDR1 as SGHTA and CDR2 as FQGTGA. With V trimmed by 1 base and J by 1 base, 8 bases remained unmatched. The CDR3 totals 18 residues. Here the CDR3 reads CASSLKGPTGGGTDTQYF. CDR3 nucleotides: TGTGCCAGCAGCTTAAAGGGCCCGACAGGGGGCGGCACAGATACGCAGTATTTT.

V gene TRBV12-3 or TRBV12-4 combines with J gene TRBJ1-1; D ambiguous. V lost 3 bases and J 1 base, leaving 9 bases between the germline ends. The CDR3 spans 14 residues. In nucleotides, the CDR3 is TGTGCCAGCAGTTTCCAGAGTTCGAACACTGAAGCTTTCTTT. This sequence encodes CASSFQSSNTEAFF.

The chain uses TRBV9 and TRBJ2-7; 14 bases align to TRBD2. V was clipped by 2 bases and J by 7 bases; unmatched bases: 5. The germline gives CDR1 SGDLS, CDR2 YYNGEE. This CDR3 is 15 amino acids long. CDR3 loop: CASSVTSGRVAEQYF. CDR3 nucleotide sequence: TGTGCCAGCAGCGTGACTAGCGGGAGGGTCGCGGAGCAGTACTTC.

V and J are TRBV20-1 and TRBJ2-3; 8 bases map to TRBD2. This CDR3 has 16 residues. CDR1 is DFQATT, CDR2 SNEGSKA, per germline (reference sequence). J gave up 2 bases and V 8 bases, and 15 bases lay outside the gene matches. The CDR3 DNA reads TGCAGTTCTCACAAGGGCGGCGGGAGGCTCACAGATACGCAGTATTTT. It yields the protein CSSHKGGGRLTDTQYF.

The chain has TRBV7-2 and TRBJ2-7; TRBD2 is a possible D gene (6 bases). CDR1 and CDR2 from the germline V gene are SGHTA and FQGNSA. With 5 bases removed from V and 7 bases from J, the gap between germline ends came to 15 bases. The CDR3 has 13 residues. The CDR3 here is CASSAGPNLEQYF. The CDR3, as DNA: TGTGCCAGCAGCGCGGGACCGAACTTGGAGCAGTACTTC. Variable domain in full (rest from reference TRBV7-2 and TRBJ2-7): GAGVSQSPSNKVTEKGKDVELRCDPISGHTALYWYRQSLGQGLEFLIYFQGNSAPDKSGLPSDRFSAERTGGSVSTLTIQRTQQEDSAVYLCASSAGPNLEQYFGPGTRLTVT.

This clonotype showed up just a few times. The J gene is TRBJ2-7, the V gene TRBV20-1; TRBD2 agrees at 11 bases. Germline trimming cut 5 bases from V and 5 bases from J; bases unmatched to any gene: 5. CDR3 size: 13 residues. The V gene's germline CDR1 is DFQATT and CDR2 SNEGSKA (reference sequence). CDR3 coding DNA: TGCAGTGCTGGACTAGCGGGCGGCCACGAGCAGTACTTC. Residues: CSAGLAGGHEQYF.

This clonotype was observed a few times. The CDR3, as DNA: TGTGCCAGCAGCCAAGATGGGAGACTAGCCTACGAGCAGTACTTC. It encodes CASSQDGRLAYEQYF. V gene TRBV3-1 combines with J gene TRBJ2-7; D is possibly TRBD2 (6 bases). Between the trimmed V and J ends, which lost 0 bases and 2 bases, there was a span of 11 bases. CDR1 is LGHDT, CDR2 YNNKEL, per germline (reference sequence). This CDR3 spans 15 amino acids.

V is TRBV9 and J is TRBJ2-1; 10 bases agree with TRBD2. The length of the CDR3 is 16 residues. V gave up 4 bases and J gave up 2 bases; unmatched junction bases: 6. Per the germline V gene, CDR1 is SGDLS and CDR2 is YYNGEE. CDR3 sequence reads: CASSIQLAGPYNEQFF. In DNA, the CDR3 is TGTGCCAGCAGCATACAACTAGCGGGACCCTACAATGAGCAGTTCTTC.

The chain joins TRBV4-2 to TRBJ1-2, with 7 positions matching TRBD1. This CDR3 is 18 amino acids long. CDR1 and CDR2 (germline): LGHNA, YNFKEQ. Trimming at V came to 1 base and at J to 0 bases, leaving 11 bases not matched to a gene. CDR3: CASSQVSQGRSSNYGYTF. CDR3 coding DNA: TGTGCCAGCAGCCAAGTTTCACAGGGGCGTTCCTCTAACTATGGCTACACCTTC.

This clonotype was counted a few times. The genes are TRBV12-3 or TRBV12-4 and TRBJ1-1; TRBD1 matches 7 bases. CDR3 size: 12 residues. The V segment lost 6 bases and the J segment 8 bases; nucleotides outside the gene matches: 6. The CDR3 loop is CASRAWDSEAFF. CDR3 DNA: TGTGCCAGCAGGGCTTGGGACAGCGAAGCTTTCTTT.

This clonotype was seen many times. The J gene is TRBJ2-5, the V gene TRBV29-1; 9 nucleotides match TRBD1. Per germline, CDR1 SQVTM and CDR2 ANQGSEA. V lost 6 bases, J lost 5 bases, and 4 bases stayed unmatched. This CDR3 is built from 12 residues. For the CDR3, the DNA is TGCAGCGTGGACAGGGGCCGGGAGACCCAGTACTTC. Amino acids: CSVDRGRETQYF.

This clonotype occurred a few times. This rearrangement joins TRBV15 to TRBJ2-2, with 7 bases identical to TRBD2. This CDR3 has 15 residues. CDR1 is LNHNV and CDR2 is YYDKDF in the germline V gene (reference sequence). The V gene end was trimmed by 8 bases and the J gene end by 7 bases; junction bases not matched to a gene: 13. The CDR3 region has the DNA TGTGCCACCTCTCTGGGCGGGAGCGGTATCGGGGAGCTGTTTTTT. Its protein product is CATSLGGSGIGELFF.

This clonotype was counted a few times. The chain employs TRBV12-3 or TRBV12-4 and TRBJ1-1; D gene ambiguous. The V gene lost 1 base and the J gene lost 4 bases, with 7 bases spanning the gap. This CDR3 region has 13 residues. CDR3 residues: CASSLELSTEAFF. The CDR3 nucleotides read TGTGCCAGCAGTTTAGAACTGAGCACTGAAGCTTTCTTT.

The chain employs TRBV12-3 or TRBV12-4 and TRBJ2-1; D is ambiguous. Trimming pared 7 bases from V and 5 bases from J, leaving 6 bases between. The CDR3 length is 11 residues. The CDR3 region is CASTLDNEQFF. The DNA of the CDR3 is TGTGCCAGCACCCTAGACAATGAGCAGTTCTTC.

The chain is built from TRBV6-2 or TRBV6-3 and TRBJ2-1, with D tentatively TRBD2 (6 bases). The V end was cut by 7 bases, the J end by 6 bases, with 13 bases between. Germline CDR1 MNHEY, CDR2 SVGEGT. This CDR3 has 13 residues. CDR3 residues: CASTYGGTNEQFF. CDR3 DNA sequence: TGTGCCAGCACCTACGGAGGGACCAATGAGCAGTTCTTC.

The chain has TRBV20-1 and TRBJ2-3, with TRBD2 matching 10 bases. This CDR3 comprises 17 residues. In germline, CDR1 is DFQATT, CDR2 SNEGSKA (reference sequence). J was trimmed by 6 bases and V by 6 bases; bases with no gene match: 18. CDR3 nucleotide sequence: TGCAGTGCCACCCCGCCCATTAGCGGGAGGATAGGGGATACGCAGTATTTT. Its translation: CSATPPISGRIGDTQYF.

This clonotype has a handful of counts. The chain links TRBV2 to TRBJ2-3; D unresolved. The germline gives CDR1 SNHLY, CDR2 FYNNEI. Trimming took 5 bases from V and 0 from J, leaving 6 bases between them. This CDR3 spans 13 amino acids. CDR3: CASSWISTDTQYF. CDR3 DNA: TGTGCCAGCAGTTGGATTAGCACAGATACGCAGTATTTT.

This chain uses TRBV24-1 with TRBJ1-1, with TRBD1 matching 7 bases. The V gene's germline CDR1 is KGHDR and CDR2 SFDVKD. The CDR3 contains 13 residues. Trimming at V came to 8 bases and at J to 4 bases, leaving 6 bases not matched to a gene. The DNA for the CDR3 is TGTGCCACCATCTACAGGGGAATCACTGAAGCTTTCTTT. Its translation: CATIYRGITEAFF.

The V call is TRBV11-2, the J call TRBJ2-3, with D uncertain. The CDR3 consists of 12 residues. Germline V gives CDR1 SGHAT, CDR2 FQNNGV. V was cut by 5 bases and J by 7 bases, with 10 bases left in between. The CDR3 nucleotides read TGTGCCAGCAGCCCGCTTTCGAATACGCAGTATTTT. This encodes CASSPLSNTQYF. The whole variable domain, filled in from reference TRBV11-2 and TRBJ2-3, reads EAGVAQSPRYKIIEKRQSVAFWCNPISGHATLYWYQQILGQGPKLLIQFQNNGVVDDSQLPKDRFSAERLKGVDSTLKIQPAKLEDSAVYLCASSPLSNTQYFGPGTRLTVL.

This clonotype appeared a few times. V gene TRBV20-1 combines with J gene TRBJ2-2; D unresolved. Germline CDR1 is DFQATT and CDR2 is SNEGSKA (reference sequence). V was cut by 1 base and J by 1 base, with 10 bases left in between. CDR3 length: 15 residues. The CDR3 DNA is TGCAGTGCTAGAGTCCCATGGAAGAACACCGGGGAGCTGTTTTTT. It yields the protein CSARVPWKNTGELFF.

This clonotype was observed a few times. V and J are TRBV20-1 and TRBJ2-3, with 7 bases lining up with TRBD1. Germline assignment: CDR1 DFQATT and CDR2 SNEGSKA (reference sequence). V was pared by 3 bases and J by 0 bases, with 3 bases of the junction left unmatched. The CDR3 totals 14 residues. The DNA for the CDR3 is TGCAGTGCTAGCGGGACAGCGAGCACAGATACGCAGTATTTT. Protein: CSASGTASTDTQYF.

This clonotype was counted many times. J is TRBJ2-7 and V is TRBV20-1; D may correspond to TRBD1 or TRBD2 (5 bases each). CDR1 is DFQATT and CDR2 is SNEGSKA in the germline V gene (reference sequence). This CDR3 region has 13 residues. Trimming left V 6 bases short and J 6 bases short, with 18 bases between. The CDR3 DNA sequence: TGCAGTGCCTGGGGCGACGGGGAATCCGAGCAGTACTTC. Translation gives CSAWGDGESEQYF.

This chain joins TRBV30 and TRBJ1-2; D gene unclear. This CDR3 is built from 12 residues. CDR1 GTSNPN and CDR2 SVGIG come from the germline V gene (reference sequence). Trimming cost V 5 bases and J 4 bases, with 11 bases left between them. CDR3 residues: CAWAPDTYGYTF. CDR3 coding DNA: TGTGCCTGGGCCCCTGACACCTATGGCTACACCTTC.

As for this clonotype: A much larger clone differs by one base, so this may be a read error. The chain recombines TRBV10-3 with TRBJ2-7, with a weak D call TRBD2 (5 bases). CDR3 length: 13 amino acids. Germline-derived CDR1 and CDR2 are ENHRY and SYGVKD. V was cut by 7 bases and J by 4 bases, with 14 bases left in between. The CDR3 sequence: CAITAEGIYEQYF. For the CDR3, the DNA is TGTGCCATCACAGCGGAAGGGATATACGAGCAGTACTTC.